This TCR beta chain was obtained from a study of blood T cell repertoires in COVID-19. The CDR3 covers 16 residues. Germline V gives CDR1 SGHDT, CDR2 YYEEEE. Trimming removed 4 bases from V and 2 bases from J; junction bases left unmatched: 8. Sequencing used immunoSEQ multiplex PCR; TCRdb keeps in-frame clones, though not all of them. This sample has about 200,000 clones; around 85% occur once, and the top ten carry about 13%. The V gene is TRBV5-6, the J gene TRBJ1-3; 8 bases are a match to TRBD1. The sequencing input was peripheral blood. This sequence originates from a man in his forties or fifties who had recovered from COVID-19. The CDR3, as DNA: TGTGCCAGCAGCCTGGGACAGGCGGTTACTGGAAACACCATATATTTT. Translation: CASSLGQAVTGNTIYF.